The present entry profiles one TCR beta chain with its context. Its antigen is unknown. The CDR3 loop spans 15 amino acids. V was cut by 5 bases and J by 1 base, with 12 bases left in between. Germline CDR1 is LNHDA and CDR2 is SQIVND (reference sequence). This specimen belongs to a study of cytomegalovirus exposure and HLA in healthy donors. Amplification used 60 Vbeta primers and 13 Jbeta primers. Produced via immunoSEQ multiplex PCR; TCRdb's table is partial and in-frame only. The table has approximately 260,000 clones, approximately 84% seen once; the top ten hold about 2%. Study conclusions and caveats: Rarity characterized most TCR sequences, yet some public TCRs appeared in many donors.

The sequencing input was PBMCs. The TCR sequence derives from a middle-aged woman in good health and CMV-seropositive. The J gene is TRBJ1-5, the V gene TRBV19; D is unresolved. The CDR3 nucleotides read TGTGCCAGTAGTGTCGAAAATCGGAGCAATCAGCCCCAGCATTTT. This translates into CASSVENRSNQPQHF.